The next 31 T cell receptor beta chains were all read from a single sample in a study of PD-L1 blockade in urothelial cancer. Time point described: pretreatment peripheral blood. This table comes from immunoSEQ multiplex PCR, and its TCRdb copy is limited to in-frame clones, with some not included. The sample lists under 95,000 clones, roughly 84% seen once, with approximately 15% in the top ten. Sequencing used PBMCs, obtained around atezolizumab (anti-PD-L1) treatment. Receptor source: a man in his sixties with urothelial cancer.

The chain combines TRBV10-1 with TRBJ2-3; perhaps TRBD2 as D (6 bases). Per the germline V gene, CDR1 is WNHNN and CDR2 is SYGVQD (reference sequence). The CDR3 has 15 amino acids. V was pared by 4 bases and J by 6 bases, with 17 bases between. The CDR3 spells CASSGTRGSADTQYF. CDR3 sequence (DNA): TGCGCCAGCAGTGGGACGCGGGGAAGTGCGGATACGCAGTATTTT.

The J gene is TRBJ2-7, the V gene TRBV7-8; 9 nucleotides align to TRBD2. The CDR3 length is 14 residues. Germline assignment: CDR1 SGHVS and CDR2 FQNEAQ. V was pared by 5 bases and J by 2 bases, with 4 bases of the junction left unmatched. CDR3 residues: CASSPRGGPYEQYF. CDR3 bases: TGTGCCAGCAGCCCGCGGGGGGGGCCCTACGAGCAGTACTTC.

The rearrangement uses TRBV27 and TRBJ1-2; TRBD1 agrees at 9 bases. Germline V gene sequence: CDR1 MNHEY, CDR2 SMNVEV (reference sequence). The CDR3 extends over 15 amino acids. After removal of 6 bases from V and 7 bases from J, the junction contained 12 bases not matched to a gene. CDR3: CASRPRRDRAVGYTF. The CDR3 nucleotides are TGTGCCAGCAGACCCCGCCGGGACAGGGCGGTTGGCTACACCTTC.

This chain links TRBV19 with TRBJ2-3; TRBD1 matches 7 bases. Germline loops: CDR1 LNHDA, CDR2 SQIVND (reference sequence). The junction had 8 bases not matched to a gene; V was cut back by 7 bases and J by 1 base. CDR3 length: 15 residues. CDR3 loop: CASKSRDRGTDTQYF. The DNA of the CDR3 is TGTGCCAGTAAAAGCCGGGACAGAGGCACAGATACGCAGTATTTT.

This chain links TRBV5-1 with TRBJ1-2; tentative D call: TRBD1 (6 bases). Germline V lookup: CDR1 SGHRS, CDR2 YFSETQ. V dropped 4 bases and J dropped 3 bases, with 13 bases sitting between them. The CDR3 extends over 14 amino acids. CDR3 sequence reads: CASSGDWTDYGYTF. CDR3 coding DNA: TGCGCCAGCAGCGGTGATTGGACAGACTATGGCTACACCTTC.

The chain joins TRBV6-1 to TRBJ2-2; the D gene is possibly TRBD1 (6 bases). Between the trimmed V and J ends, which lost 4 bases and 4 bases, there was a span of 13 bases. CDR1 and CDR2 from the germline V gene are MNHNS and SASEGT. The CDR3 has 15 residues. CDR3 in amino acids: CASSVTGMVTGELFF. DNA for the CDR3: TGTGCCAGCAGTGTAACAGGGATGGTCACCGGGGAGCTGTTTTTT.

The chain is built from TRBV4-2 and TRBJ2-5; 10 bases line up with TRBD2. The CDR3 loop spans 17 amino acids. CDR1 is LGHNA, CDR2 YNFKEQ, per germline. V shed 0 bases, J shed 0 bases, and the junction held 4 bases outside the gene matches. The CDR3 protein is CASSQEWLAGDQETQYF. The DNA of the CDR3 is TGTGCCAGCAGCCAAGAGTGGCTAGCGGGAGACCAAGAGACCCAGTACTTC.

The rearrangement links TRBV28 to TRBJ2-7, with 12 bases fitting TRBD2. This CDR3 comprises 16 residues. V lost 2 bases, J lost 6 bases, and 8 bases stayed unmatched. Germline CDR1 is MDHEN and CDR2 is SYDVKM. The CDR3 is CASSLLQTSGRPEQYF. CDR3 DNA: TGTGCCAGCAGTTTACTCCAGACTAGCGGGAGACCCGAGCAGTACTTC.

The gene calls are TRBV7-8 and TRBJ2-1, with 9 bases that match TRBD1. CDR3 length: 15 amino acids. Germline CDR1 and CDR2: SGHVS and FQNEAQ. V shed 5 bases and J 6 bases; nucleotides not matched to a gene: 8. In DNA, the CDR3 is TGTGCCAGCAGCCCCCGGGACAGGGAATTCAATGAGCAGTTCTTC. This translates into CASSPRDREFNEQFF.

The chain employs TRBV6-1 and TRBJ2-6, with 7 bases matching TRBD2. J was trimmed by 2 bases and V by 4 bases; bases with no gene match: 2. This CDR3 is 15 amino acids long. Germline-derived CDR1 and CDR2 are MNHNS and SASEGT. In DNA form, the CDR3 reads TGTGCCAGCAGTGGGGGGAGGGCTGGGGCCAACGTCCTGACTTTC. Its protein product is CASSGGRAGANVLTF.

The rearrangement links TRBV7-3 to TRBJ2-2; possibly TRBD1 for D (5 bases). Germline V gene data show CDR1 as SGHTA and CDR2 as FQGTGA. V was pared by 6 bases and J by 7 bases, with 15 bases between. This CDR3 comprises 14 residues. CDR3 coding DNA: TGTGCCAGCAGATCGACAGTCTCGGTCGGGGAGCTGTTTTTT. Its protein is CASRSTVSVGELFF.

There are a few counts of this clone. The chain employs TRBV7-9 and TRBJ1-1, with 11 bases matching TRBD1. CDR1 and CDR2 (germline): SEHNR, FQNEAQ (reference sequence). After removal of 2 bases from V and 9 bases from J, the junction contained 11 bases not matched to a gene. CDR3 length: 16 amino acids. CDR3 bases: TGTGCCAGCAGCTTAAATAGAGGGGGGGACAGGGGGAAAGCTTTCTTT. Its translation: CASSLNRGGDRGKAFF.

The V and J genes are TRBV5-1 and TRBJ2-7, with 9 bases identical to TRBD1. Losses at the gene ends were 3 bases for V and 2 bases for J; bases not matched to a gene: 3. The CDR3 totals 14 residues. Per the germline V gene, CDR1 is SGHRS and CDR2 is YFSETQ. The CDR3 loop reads CASSSQGATYEQYF. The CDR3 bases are TGCGCCAGCAGCTCACAGGGGGCCACCTACGAGCAGTACTTC.

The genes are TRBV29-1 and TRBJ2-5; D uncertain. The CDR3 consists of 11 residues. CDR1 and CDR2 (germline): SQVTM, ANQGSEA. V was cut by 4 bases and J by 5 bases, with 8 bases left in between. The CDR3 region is CSVANGETQYF. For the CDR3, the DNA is TGCAGCGTTGCAAACGGGGAGACCCAGTACTTC.

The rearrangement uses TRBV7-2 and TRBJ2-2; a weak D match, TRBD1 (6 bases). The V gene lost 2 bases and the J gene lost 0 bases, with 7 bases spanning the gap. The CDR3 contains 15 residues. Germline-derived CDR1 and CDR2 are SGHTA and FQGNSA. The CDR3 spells CASSLQGPNTGELFF. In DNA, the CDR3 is TGTGCCAGCAGCTTACAGGGGCCGAACACCGGGGAGCTGTTTTTT. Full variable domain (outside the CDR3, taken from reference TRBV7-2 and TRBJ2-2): GAGVSQSPSNKVTEKGKDVELRCDPISGHTALYWYRQSLGQGLEFLIYFQGNSAPDKSGLPSDRFSAERTGGSVSTLTIQRTQQEDSAVYLCASSLQGPNTGELFFGEGSRLTVL.

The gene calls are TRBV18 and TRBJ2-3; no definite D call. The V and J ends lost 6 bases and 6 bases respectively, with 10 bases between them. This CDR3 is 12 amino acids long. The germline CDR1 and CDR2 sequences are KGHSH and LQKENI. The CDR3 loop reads CASSPYGDTQYF. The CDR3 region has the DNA TGTGCCAGCTCCCCGTACGGGGATACGCAGTATTTT. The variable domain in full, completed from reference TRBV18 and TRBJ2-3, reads NAGVMQNPRHLVRRRGQEARLRCSPMKGHSHVYWYRQLPEEGLKFMVYLQKENIIDESGMPKERFSAEFPKEGPSILRIQQVVRGDSAAYFCASSPYGDTQYFGPGTRLTVL.

The CDR3, as DNA: TGTGCCAGCAGCTCCGGGACAAGTAGCACAGATACGCAGTATTTT. It specifies CASSSGTSSTDTQYF. This rearrangement joins TRBV7-3 to TRBJ2-3, with D tentatively TRBD1 (6 bases). There are 15 residues in the CDR3. V shed 4 bases and J shed 0 bases, with 11 bases lying between them. Per the germline V gene, CDR1 is SGHTA and CDR2 is FQGTGA.

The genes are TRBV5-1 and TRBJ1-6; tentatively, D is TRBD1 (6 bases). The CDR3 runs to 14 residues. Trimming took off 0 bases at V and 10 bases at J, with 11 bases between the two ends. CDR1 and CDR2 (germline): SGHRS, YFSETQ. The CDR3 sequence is CASSLVPGDSPLHF. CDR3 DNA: TGCGCCAGCAGCTTGGTTCCAGGGGACTCACCCCTCCACTTT. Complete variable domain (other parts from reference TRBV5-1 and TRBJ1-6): KAGVTQTPRYLIKTRGQQVTLSCSPISGHRSVSWYQQTPGQGLQFLFEYFSETQRNKGNFPGRFSGRQFSNSRSEMNVSTLELGDSALYLCASSLVPGDSPLHFGNGTRLTVT.

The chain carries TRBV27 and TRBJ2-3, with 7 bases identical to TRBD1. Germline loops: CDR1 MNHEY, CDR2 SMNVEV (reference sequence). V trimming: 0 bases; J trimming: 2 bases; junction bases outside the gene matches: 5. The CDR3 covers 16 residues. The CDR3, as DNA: TGTGCCAGCAGTTTATCGTTCAGGGGGAACACAGATACGCAGTATTTT. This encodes CASSLSFRGNTDTQYF.

CDR3 sequence: CATSRELRSGYEQYF. The CDR3 bases are TGTGCCACCAGCAGAGAGTTACGGTCAGGATACGAGCAGTACTTC. The genes are TRBV15 and TRBJ2-7; D ambiguous. This CDR3 spans 15 amino acids. Per germline, CDR1 LNHNV and CDR2 YYDKDF (reference sequence). Trimming removed 0 bases at V and 4 bases at J, with 13 bases between.

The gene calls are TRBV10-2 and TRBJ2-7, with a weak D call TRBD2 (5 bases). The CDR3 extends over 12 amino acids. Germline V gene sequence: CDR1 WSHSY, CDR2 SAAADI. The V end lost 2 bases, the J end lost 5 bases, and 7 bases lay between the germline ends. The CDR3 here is CASSEVEDEQYF. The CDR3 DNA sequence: TGCGCCAGCAGTGAGGTGGAGGACGAGCAGTACTTC.

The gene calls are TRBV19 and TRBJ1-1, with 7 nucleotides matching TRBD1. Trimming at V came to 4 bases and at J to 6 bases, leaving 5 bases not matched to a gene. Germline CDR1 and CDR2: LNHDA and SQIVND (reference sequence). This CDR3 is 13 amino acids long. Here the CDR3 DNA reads TGTGCCAGTAGTACCCACACAGGGGCTGAAGCTTTCTTT. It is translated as CASSTHTGAEAFF.

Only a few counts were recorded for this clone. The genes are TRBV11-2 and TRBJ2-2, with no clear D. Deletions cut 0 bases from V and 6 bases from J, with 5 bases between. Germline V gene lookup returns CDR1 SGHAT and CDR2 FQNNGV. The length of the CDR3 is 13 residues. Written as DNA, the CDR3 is TGTGCCAGCAGCTTAGAACCAGCCGGGGAGCTGTTTTTT. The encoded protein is CASSLEPAGELFF.

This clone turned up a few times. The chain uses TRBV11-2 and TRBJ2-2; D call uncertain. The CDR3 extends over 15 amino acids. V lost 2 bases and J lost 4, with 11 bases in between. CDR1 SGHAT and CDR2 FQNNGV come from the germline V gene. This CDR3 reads CASSLLVTVTGELFF. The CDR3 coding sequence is TGTGCCAGCAGCTTACTAGTAACTGTCACCGGGGAGCTGTTTTTT.

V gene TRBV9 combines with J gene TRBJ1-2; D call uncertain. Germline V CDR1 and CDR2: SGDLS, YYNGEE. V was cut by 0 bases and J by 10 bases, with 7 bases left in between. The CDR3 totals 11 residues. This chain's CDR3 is CASSVGDYYTF. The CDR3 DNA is TGTGCCAGCAGCGTAGGTGACTACTACACCTTC.

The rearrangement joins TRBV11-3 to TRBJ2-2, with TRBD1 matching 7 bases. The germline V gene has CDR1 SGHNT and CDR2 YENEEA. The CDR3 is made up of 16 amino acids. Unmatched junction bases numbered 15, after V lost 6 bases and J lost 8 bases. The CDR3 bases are TGTGCCAGCAGGGAGGTCGGGACAGCCAATTCTGGGGAGCTGTTTTTT. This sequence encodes CASREVGTANSGELFF.

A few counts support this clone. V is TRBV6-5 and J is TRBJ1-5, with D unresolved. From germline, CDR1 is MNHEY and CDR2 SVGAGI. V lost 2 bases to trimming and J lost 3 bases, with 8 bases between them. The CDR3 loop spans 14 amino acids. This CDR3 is CASSYHRDNQPQHF. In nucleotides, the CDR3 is TGTGCCAGCAGTTACCACAGAGACAATCAGCCCCAGCATTTT.

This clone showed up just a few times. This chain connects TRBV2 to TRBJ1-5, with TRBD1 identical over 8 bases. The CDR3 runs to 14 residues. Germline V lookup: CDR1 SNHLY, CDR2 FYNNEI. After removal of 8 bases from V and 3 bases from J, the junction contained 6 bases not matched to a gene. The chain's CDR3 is CASGQGANNQPQHF. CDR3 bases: TGTGCCAGCGGGCAGGGGGCGAACAATCAGCCCCAGCATTTT.

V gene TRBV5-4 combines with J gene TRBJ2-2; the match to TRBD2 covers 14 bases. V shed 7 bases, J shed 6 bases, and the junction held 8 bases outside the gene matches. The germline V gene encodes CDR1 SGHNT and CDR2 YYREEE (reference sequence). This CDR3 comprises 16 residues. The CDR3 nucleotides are TGTGCCAGCGCGCCGACTAGCGGGGGGGCCCCCGGGGAGCTGTTTTTT. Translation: CASAPTSGGAPGELFF.

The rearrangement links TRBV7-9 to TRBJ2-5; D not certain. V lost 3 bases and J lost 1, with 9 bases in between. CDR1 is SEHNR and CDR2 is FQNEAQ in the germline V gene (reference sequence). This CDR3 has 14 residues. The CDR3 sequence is CASSFHSPQETQYF. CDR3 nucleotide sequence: TGTGCCAGCAGCTTCCACAGCCCCCAAGAGACCCAGTACTTC.

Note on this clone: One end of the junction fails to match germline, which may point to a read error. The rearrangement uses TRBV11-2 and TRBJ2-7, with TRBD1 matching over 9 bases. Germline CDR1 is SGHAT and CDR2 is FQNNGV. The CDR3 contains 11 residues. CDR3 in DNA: TGTGCCAGCAGCTTAGGGACAGGGGCACTCTTC. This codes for CASSLGTGALF.